Presented here are 10 T cell receptor beta chains from one specimen sequenced in a study of T-cell memory formation after mild COVID-19. TCRdb itself ran the 5' RACE reads through MiXCR, one entry per CDR3 protein. The sample includes over 150,000 distinct CDR3 sequences, 20% to 25% of them seen just once. Material: PBMCs or a T cell subset sorted from them (not recorded which). The receptor source for this set is an adult woman who had mild COVID-19 (a few samples of this study predate the infection). Cell type and time point are not known.

This clonotype occurred a few times. CDR3 in DNA: TGTGCCAGCAGTGGACAGCTCACCCAAGAGACCCAGTACTTC. This gives the protein CASSGQLTQETQYF. V and J are TRBV12-3 or TRBV12-4 and TRBJ2-5; tentative D call: TRBD1 (6 bases). CDR3 length: 14 amino acids. The V end lost 5 bases, the J end lost 1 base, and 11 bases lay between the germline ends.

The chain combines TRBV7-9 with TRBJ2-7; no reliable D call. Germline CDR1 is SEHNR and CDR2 is FQNEAQ (reference sequence). V lost 4 bases, J lost 4 bases, and 11 bases lay in between. This CDR3 has 13 amino acids. The CDR3, as DNA: TGTGCCAGCAGCTCAGGCGTCCCGTACGAGCAGTACTTC. Amino acids: CASSSGVPYEQYF.

This clonotype was picked up many times. The genes are TRBV27 and TRBJ2-7; TRBD1 matches at 8 bases. With V trimmed by 3 bases and J by 4 bases, 2 bases remained unmatched. CDR1 is MNHEY and CDR2 is SMNVEV in the germline V gene (reference sequence). This CDR3 is 13 amino acids long. CDR3 bases: TGTGCCAGCAGTTTCGGACAGGGATACGAGCAGTACTTC. Translating it yields CASSFGQGYEQYF.

This clonotype occurred a few times. CDR3 amino acids: CASSLEILSYNEQFF. As DNA, the CDR3 is TGTGCCAGCAGCTTAGAGATACTCTCCTACAATGAGCAGTTCTTC. This chain connects TRBV7-2 to TRBJ2-1; no reliable D call. The CDR3 contains 15 residues. The germline CDR1 and CDR2 sequences are SGHTA and FQGNSA. The V end lost 1 base, the J end lost 0 bases, and 7 bases lay between the germline ends.

This clonotype was observed a handful of times. This chain joins TRBV6-2 or TRBV6-3 and TRBJ2-2; 13 bases map to TRBD2. CDR3 length equals 17 residues. V lost 2 bases, J lost 7 bases, and 7 bases stayed unmatched. Germline V lookup: CDR1 MNHEY, CDR2 SVGEGT. The CDR3 protein is CASSYPPGTSGVGELFF. CDR3 sequence (DNA): TGTGCCAGCAGTTACCCCCCCGGGACTAGCGGGGTCGGGGAGCTGTTTTTT.

There are a few counts of this clonotype. In DNA, the CDR3 is TGTGCCAGCAGCCCAAGAGGGATTGGCATTCAGTACTTC. Translated: CASSPRGIGIQYF. The V call is TRBV7-8, the J call TRBJ2-4; D might be TRBD2 (5 bases). The CDR3 loop spans 13 amino acids. Germline V gives CDR1 SGHVS, CDR2 FQNEAQ. V was cut by 5 bases and J by 9 bases, with 14 bases left in between. The full variable domain, completed using reference TRBV7-8 and TRBJ2-4, is GAGVSQSPRYKVAKRGQDVALRCDPISGHVSLFWYQQALGQGPEFLTYFQNEAQLDKSGLPSDRFFAERPEGSVSTLKIQRTQQEDSAVYLCASSPRGIGIQYFGAGTRLSVL.

The table lists this clonotype with a few counts. CDR3 sequence (DNA): TGTGCCAGCAGTTTAGCGGGGACTATCAACCAAGAGACCCAGTACTTC. Protein: CASSLAGTINQETQYF. This chain connects TRBV12-3 or TRBV12-4 to TRBJ2-5; 7 bases match TRBD2. The CDR3 has 16 amino acids. J was trimmed by 0 bases and V by 0 bases; bases with no gene match: 4.

This clonotype turned up a few times. The chain has TRBV4-1 and TRBJ2-7; D might be TRBD2 (6 bases). V lost 4 bases to trimming and J lost 0 bases, with 16 bases between them. The CDR3 sequence is 16 residues long. Germline CDR1 is MGHRA and CDR2 is YSYEKL. This chain's CDR3 is CASSPTGLLSSYEQYF. CDR3 in DNA: TGCGCCAGCAGCCCAACGGGACTCTTGAGCTCCTACGAGCAGTACTTC.

The rearrangement uses TRBV5-1 and TRBJ2-7; no definite D call. There are 14 residues in the CDR3. V dropped 0 bases and J dropped 2 bases, with 9 bases sitting between them. In germline, CDR1 is SGHRS, CDR2 YFSETQ. CDR3 protein: CASSLGTLAYEQYF. The CDR3 DNA reads TGCGCCAGCAGCTTGGGGACGTTAGCCTACGAGCAGTACTTC.

V and J are TRBV7-6 and TRBJ2-3; no definite D call. This CDR3 has 12 residues. The germline gives CDR1 SGHVS, CDR2 FNYEAQ. V lost 6 bases to trimming and J lost 5 bases, with 9 bases between them. The CDR3 nucleotides are TGTGCCAGCAGTCACTTAGGAGATACGCAGTATTTT. The encoded protein is CASSHLGDTQYF.